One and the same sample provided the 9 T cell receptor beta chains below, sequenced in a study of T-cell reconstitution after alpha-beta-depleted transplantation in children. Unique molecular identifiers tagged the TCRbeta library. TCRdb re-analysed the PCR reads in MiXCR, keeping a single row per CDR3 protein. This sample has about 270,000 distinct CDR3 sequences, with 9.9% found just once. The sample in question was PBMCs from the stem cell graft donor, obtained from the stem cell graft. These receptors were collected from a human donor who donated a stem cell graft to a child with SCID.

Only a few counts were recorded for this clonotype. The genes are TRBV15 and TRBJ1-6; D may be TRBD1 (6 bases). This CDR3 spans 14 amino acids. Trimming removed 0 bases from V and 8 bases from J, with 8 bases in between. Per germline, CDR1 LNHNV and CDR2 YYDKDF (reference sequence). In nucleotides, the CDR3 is TGTGCCACCAGCAGAGATCAGGGGCATTCACCCCTCCACTTT. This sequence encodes CATSRDQGHSPLHF.

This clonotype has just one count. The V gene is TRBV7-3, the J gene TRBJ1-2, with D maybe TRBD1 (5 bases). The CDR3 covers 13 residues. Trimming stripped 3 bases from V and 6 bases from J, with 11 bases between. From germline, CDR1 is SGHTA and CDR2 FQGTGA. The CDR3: CASSFSLGDGYTF. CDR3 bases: TGTGCCAGCAGCTTTTCATTGGGGGATGGCTACACCTTC.

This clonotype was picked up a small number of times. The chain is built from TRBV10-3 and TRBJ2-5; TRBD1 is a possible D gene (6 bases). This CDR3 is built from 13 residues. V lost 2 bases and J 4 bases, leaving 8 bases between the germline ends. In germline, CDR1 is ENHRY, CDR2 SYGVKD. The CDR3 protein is CAISEVQGETQYF. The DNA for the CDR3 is TGTGCCATCAGTGAGGTACAGGGAGAGACCCAGTACTTC.

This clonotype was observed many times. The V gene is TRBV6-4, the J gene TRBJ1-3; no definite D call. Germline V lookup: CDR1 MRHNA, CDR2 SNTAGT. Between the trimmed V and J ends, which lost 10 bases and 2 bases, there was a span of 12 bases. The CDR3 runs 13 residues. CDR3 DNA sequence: TGTGCCATCGAAGGAGGTGCTGGAAACACCATATATTTT. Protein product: CAIEGGAGNTIYF.

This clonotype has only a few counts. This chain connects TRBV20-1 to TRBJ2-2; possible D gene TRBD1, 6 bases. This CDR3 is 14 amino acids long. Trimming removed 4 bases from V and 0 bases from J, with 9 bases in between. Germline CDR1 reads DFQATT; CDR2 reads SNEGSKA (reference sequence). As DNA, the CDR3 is TGCAGTGCTACGGACAGCCCGAACACCGGGGAGCTGTTTTTT. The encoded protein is CSATDSPNTGELFF.

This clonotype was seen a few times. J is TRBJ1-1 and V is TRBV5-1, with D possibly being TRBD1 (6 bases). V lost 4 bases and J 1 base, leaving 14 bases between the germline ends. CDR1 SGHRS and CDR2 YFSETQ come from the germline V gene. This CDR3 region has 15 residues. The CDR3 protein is CASSGRTDRNTEAFF. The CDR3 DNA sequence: TGCGCCAGCAGCGGGAGGACAGACAGGAACACTGAAGCTTTCTTT.

The CDR3: CASSLRDRASNEQFF. In DNA, the CDR3 is TGTGCCAGCAGTCTCCGGGACAGAGCCTCCAATGAGCAGTTCTTC. V gene TRBV25-1 combines with J gene TRBJ2-1, with 7 nucleotides matching TRBD1. Unmatched junction bases numbered 10, after V lost 5 bases and J lost 6 bases. Germline V gene data show CDR1 as MGHDK and CDR2 as SYGVNS. This CDR3 is built from 15 residues. Using reference TRBV25-1 and TRBJ2-1 for the parts outside the CDR3, the full variable domain is EADIYQTPRYLVIGTGKKITLECSQTMGHDKMYWYQQDPGMELHLIHYSYGVNSTEKGDLSSESTVSRIRTEHFPLTLESARPSHTSQYLCASSLRDRASNEQFFGPGTRLTVL.

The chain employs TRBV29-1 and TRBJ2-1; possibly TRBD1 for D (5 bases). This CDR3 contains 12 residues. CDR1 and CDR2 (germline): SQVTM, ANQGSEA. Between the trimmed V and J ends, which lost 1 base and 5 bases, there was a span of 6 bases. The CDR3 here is CSVEGRDNEQFF. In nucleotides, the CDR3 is TGCAGCGTTGAAGGCAGGGACAATGAGCAGTTCTTC.

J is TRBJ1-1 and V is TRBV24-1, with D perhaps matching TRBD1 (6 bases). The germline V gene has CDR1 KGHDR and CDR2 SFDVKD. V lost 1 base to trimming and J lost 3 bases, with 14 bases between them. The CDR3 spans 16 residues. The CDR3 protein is CATSDFMRGADTEAFF. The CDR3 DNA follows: TGTGCCACCAGTGATTTTATGAGGGGGGCGGACACTGAAGCTTTCTTT.